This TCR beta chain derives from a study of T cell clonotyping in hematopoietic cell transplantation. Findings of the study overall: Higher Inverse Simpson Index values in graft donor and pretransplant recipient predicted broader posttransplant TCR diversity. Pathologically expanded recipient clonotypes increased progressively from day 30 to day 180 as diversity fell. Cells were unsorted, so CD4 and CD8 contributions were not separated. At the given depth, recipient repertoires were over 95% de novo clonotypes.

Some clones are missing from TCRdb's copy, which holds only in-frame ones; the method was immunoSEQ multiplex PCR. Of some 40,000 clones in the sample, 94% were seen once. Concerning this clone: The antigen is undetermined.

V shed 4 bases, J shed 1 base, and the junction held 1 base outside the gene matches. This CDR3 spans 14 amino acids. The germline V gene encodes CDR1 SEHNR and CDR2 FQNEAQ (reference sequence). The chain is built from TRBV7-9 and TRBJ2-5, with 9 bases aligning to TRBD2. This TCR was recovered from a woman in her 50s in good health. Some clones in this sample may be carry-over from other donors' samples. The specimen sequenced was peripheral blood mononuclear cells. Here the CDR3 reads CASSWTSAQETQYF. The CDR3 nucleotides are TGTGCCAGCAGCTGGACTAGCGCCCAAGAGACCCAGTACTTC.